This T cell receptor beta chain was found in a study of blood T cell repertoires in COVID-19. Authors' analysis steps: Researchers report that nucleated cell counts were estimated from reference gene primer amplification. Assay used: immunoSEQ multiplex PCR; TCRdb lists only in-frame clones, some missing. V, J and clone size derive from that table, while D and trimming were established from the DNA sequence. The sample includes about 160,000 clones, roughly 83% of them seen just once. Germline V CDR1 and CDR2: SGHDN, FVKESK. V trimming: 4 bases; J trimming: 3 bases; junction bases outside the gene matches: 5. The CDR3 totals 14 residues.

The specimen was peripheral blood. This clonotype originated in a woman older than 75 with active or convalescent COVID-19. The gene calls are TRBV14 and TRBJ1-2; 7 bases are shared with TRBD1. CDR3: CASSRTGVDYGYTF. CDR3 sequence (DNA): TGTGCCAGCAGCCGAACAGGGGTAGACTATGGCTACACCTTC.